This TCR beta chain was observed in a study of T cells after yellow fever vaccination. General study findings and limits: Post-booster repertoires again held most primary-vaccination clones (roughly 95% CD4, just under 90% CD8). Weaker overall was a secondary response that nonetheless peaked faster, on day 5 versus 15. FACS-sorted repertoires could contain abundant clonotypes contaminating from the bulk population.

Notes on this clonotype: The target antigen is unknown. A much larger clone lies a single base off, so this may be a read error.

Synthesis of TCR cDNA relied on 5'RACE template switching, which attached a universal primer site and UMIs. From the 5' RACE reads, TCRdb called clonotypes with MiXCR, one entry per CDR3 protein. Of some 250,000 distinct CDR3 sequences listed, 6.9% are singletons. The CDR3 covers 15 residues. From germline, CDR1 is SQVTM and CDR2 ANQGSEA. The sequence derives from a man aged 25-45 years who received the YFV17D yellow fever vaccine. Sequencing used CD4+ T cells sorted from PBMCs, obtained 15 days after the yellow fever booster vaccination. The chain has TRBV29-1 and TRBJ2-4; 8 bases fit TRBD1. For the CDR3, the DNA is TGCAGCGTTGTGTCAGGGGGCCATGCCAAAAACGTTCAGTACTTC. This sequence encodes CSVVSGGHAKNVQYF.